Reported below is one T cell receptor beta chain. Its antigen is still unknown. Each CDR3 protein is one row after TCRdb ran MiXCR on the 5' RACE reads. The sample lists roughly 490,000 distinct CDR3 sequences; roughly 5.2% were seen once. The data stem from a study of CD8 T cells in ankylosing spondylitis. Study observations and caveats: Blood of patients with ankylosing spondylitis appeared to be characterized by a TCR beta motif of several highly homologous variants.

Germline CDR1 LNHNV, CDR2 YYDKDF (reference sequence). CDR3 length: 14 residues. With 5 bases removed from V and 3 bases from J, the gap between germline ends came to 13 bases. This rearrangement joins TRBV15 to TRBJ1-1, with a weak D call TRBD1 (5 bases). Material for sequencing was blood, either unsorted or a sorted T cell fraction (not recorded which). This TCR was recovered from a male donor with ankylosing spondylitis. The CDR3 spells CATSGPGRHTEAFF. The CDR3 DNA reads TGTGCCACCAGCGGGCCGGGACGGCACACTGAAGCTTTCTTT.